The T cell receptor beta chain described here comes from a study of blood T cell repertoires in COVID-19. Study context: Sample material is recorded as cDNA or gDNA derived from T cells, B-cell-depleted T cells, or PBMCs.

V shed 5 bases, J shed 4 bases, and the junction held 11 bases outside the gene matches. The CDR3 has 16 amino acids. Germline lookup yields CDR1 SEHNR and CDR2 FQNEAQ (reference sequence). In the original workflow: Estimation of nucleated cell counts was performed using reference gene primer amplification. The data were produced by immunoSEQ multiplex PCR, yet TCRdb's version contains in-frame clones alone and is incomplete. The V and J calls and clone size were taken over from that table, and D and trimming were inferred from the DNA. In the table there are 650,000 to 800,000 clones, 85% to 90% of which are singletons.

This sequence was found in a woman aged 18-29 years with acute or convalescent COVID-19. What was sequenced was peripheral blood. The chain uses TRBV7-9 and TRBJ2-3, with TRBD1 matching over 8 bases. DNA for the CDR3: TGTGCCAGCAGCCTCATACAGGGGGGAGCCTCAGATACGCAGTATTTT. This encodes CASSLIQGGASDTQYF.